The 27 T cell receptor beta chains below all came from one sample that was sequenced in a study of OX40 agonist ivuxolimab in advanced cancers. Generated by immunoSEQ multiplex PCR, the TCRdb table keeps only in-frame clones and is missing some. This table holds around 80,000 clones, about 88% found once. Material: CD4+ or CD8+ T cells sorted from blood, obtained in a trial of the OX40 agonist ivuxolimab. These TCRs come from an adult with an advanced solid tumor such as melanoma, head and neck, liver or kidney cancer.

The gene calls are TRBV9 and TRBJ2-5; D remains unclear. CDR1 and CDR2 from the germline V gene are SGDLS and YYNGEE. Trimming took 0 bases from V and 3 from J, leaving 12 bases between them. CDR3 length equals 15 residues. The CDR3 DNA is TGTGCCAGCAGCGTAGACGCCTTTGGAGAAGAGACCCAGTACTTC. Translated: CASSVDAFGEETQYF. The complete variable domain, with remaining parts taken from reference TRBV9 and TRBJ2-5, reads DSGVTQTPKHLITATGQRVTLRCSPRSGDLSVYWYQQSLDQGLQFLIQYYNGEERAKGNILERFSAQQFPDLHSELNLSSLELGDSALYFCASSVDAFGEETQYFGPGTRLLVL.

Here the CDR3 DNA reads TGTGCCAGCAGCGCACGACAGGGGGCGAAAGGAACTGAAGCTTTCTTT. Its protein product is CASSARQGAKGTEAFF. The V call is TRBV5-4, the J call TRBJ1-1; the match to TRBD1 covers 10 bases. Germline assignment: CDR1 SGHNT and CDR2 YYREEE (reference sequence). This CDR3 comprises 16 residues. The V segment lost 4 bases and the J segment 5 bases; nucleotides outside the gene matches: 11. Full variable domain (outside the CDR3, taken from reference TRBV5-4 and TRBJ1-1): ETGVTQSPTHLIKTRGQQVTLRCSSQSGHNTVSWYQQALGQGPQFIFQYYREEENGRGNFPPRFSGLQFPNYSSELNVNALELDDSALYLCASSARQGAKGTEAFFGQGTRLTVV.

The chain is built from TRBV27 and TRBJ2-7; tentatively, D is TRBD1 (5 bases). CDR3 size: 13 residues. Germline CDR1 and CDR2: MNHEY and SMNVEV (reference sequence). Trimming cost V 3 bases and J 3 bases, with 9 bases left between them. CDR3 nucleotides: TGTGCCAGCAGTTTCGCCAGGGACTACGAGCAGTACTTC. This codes for CASSFARDYEQYF.

This chain uses TRBV2 with TRBJ2-5, with 9 positions matching TRBD2. V was pared by 7 bases and J by 5 bases, with 5 bases of the junction left unmatched. This CDR3 region has 13 residues. Looked up from germline, CDR1 is SNHLY and CDR2 is FYNNEI. The chain's CDR3 is CASTGLARETQYF. The CDR3 nucleotides read TGTGCCAGCACAGGACTAGCGAGGGAGACCCAGTACTTC.

This chain connects TRBV7-2 to TRBJ2-7; TRBD1 agrees at 7 bases. V dropped 5 bases and J dropped 2; count of bases not matched to a gene: 6. Germline V CDR1 and CDR2: SGHTA, FQGNSA. The CDR3 has 14 amino acids. DNA for the CDR3: TGTGCCAGCAGCCCTGTACAGGGGACCTACGAGCAGTACTTC. Its protein product is CASSPVQGTYEQYF.

As for this clone: A read error may account for a junction end that differs from germline. The V gene is TRBV27, the J gene TRBJ1-2, with D hard to call. Germline V CDR1 and CDR2: MNHEY, SMNVEV (reference sequence). The CDR3 has 13 residues. The CDR3 region is CTSKSPRNYGYTF. In DNA form, the CDR3 reads TGTACCAGCAAATCCCCAAGGAACTATGGCTACACCTTC.

Written as DNA, the CDR3 is TGCGCCAGCAGCTTGGGACAGATTAATGAAAAACTGTTTTTT. Translation gives CASSLGQINEKLFF. This chain links TRBV5-1 with TRBJ1-4, with D tentatively TRBD1 (5 bases). This CDR3 contains 14 residues. Germline V lookup: CDR1 SGHRS, CDR2 YFSETQ. Trimming took off 0 bases at V and 4 bases at J, with 7 bases between the two ends.

V and J are TRBV6-1 and TRBJ1-6; unclear D gene. V lost 2 bases and J 11 bases, leaving 10 bases between the germline ends. Germline CDR1 reads MNHNS; CDR2 reads SASEGT. There are 13 residues in the CDR3. Here the CDR3 reads CASSESSTAPLHF. The CDR3 DNA follows: TGTGCCAGCAGTGAATCTAGCACGGCACCCCTCCACTTT.

The chain combines TRBV5-1 with TRBJ2-7; 15 bases are a match to TRBD2. Trimming took 2 bases from V and 5 from J; bases not matched to a gene: 11. CDR3 length equals 18 residues. Germline values: CDR1 SGHRS, CDR2 YFSETQ. This CDR3 is CASSFTGTSGGIPNEQYF. CDR3 sequence (DNA): TGCGCCAGCAGCTTTACCGGGACTAGCGGGGGGATACCTAACGAGCAGTACTTC.

The gene calls are TRBV5-1 and TRBJ2-1; 11 bases align to TRBD1. This CDR3 is built from 16 residues. The V segment lost 0 bases and the J segment 7 bases; nucleotides outside the gene matches: 6. CDR1 and CDR2 (germline): SGHRS, YFSETQ. The CDR3 sequence: CASSLDGTGGGNEQFF. Written as DNA, the CDR3 is TGCGCCAGCAGCTTGGACGGGACAGGGGGAGGGAATGAGCAGTTCTTC.

The chain is built from TRBV5-1 and TRBJ2-3; no clear D gene. The CDR3 is made up of 14 amino acids. Germline lookup yields CDR1 SGHRS and CDR2 YFSETQ. The V and J ends lost 1 base and 4 bases respectively, with 10 bases between them. CDR3 nucleotides: TGCGCCAGCAGCTTGACCCCGGCGGCAGATACGCAGTATTTT. Amino acids: CASSLTPAADTQYF.

The chain employs TRBV2 and TRBJ1-5; D unclear. In germline, CDR1 is SNHLY, CDR2 FYNNEI. V was clipped by 6 bases and J by 1 base, with 7 bases between them. The CDR3 spans 13 residues. This chain's CDR3 is CASRADSNQPQHF. CDR3 DNA: TGTGCCAGCAGAGCCGACAGCAATCAGCCCCAGCATTTT.

This chain connects TRBV7-2 to TRBJ2-5; no firm D call. The CDR3 sequence is 14 residues long. Trimming took 1 base from V and 1 from J, leaving 7 bases between them. CDR1 is SGHTA, CDR2 FQGNSA, per germline. CDR3 region: CASSLGTSQETQYF. DNA of the CDR3: TGTGCCAGCAGCTTAGGGACCTCCCAAGAGACCCAGTACTTC.

V and J are TRBV18 and TRBJ1-1; 9 bases align to TRBD1. CDR3 length: 14 residues. Looked up from germline, CDR1 is KGHSH and CDR2 is LQKENI. The trim removed 3 bases at V and 4 bases at J, leaving 3 bases unmatched. The CDR3 is CASSPDRGRTEAFF. CDR3 nucleotides: TGTGCCAGCTCACCGGACAGGGGACGCACTGAAGCTTTCTTT. The entire variable domain, with the rest obtained from reference TRBV18 and TRBJ1-1, is as follows: NAGVMQNPRHLVRRRGQEARLRCSPMKGHSHVYWYRQLPEEGLKFMVYLQKENIIDESGMPKERFSAEFPKEGPSILRIQQVVRGDSAAYFCASSPDRGRTEAFFGQGTRLTVV.

V gene TRBV6-6 combines with J gene TRBJ2-7; TRBD1 might be the D (6 bases). The CDR3 length is 15 residues. Germline V gene lookup returns CDR1 MNHNY and CDR2 SVGAGI (reference sequence). V lost 9 bases, J lost 5 bases, and 23 bases lay in between. This CDR3 reads CASRSITGRRNEQYF. In DNA, the CDR3 is TGTGCCAGTAGATCTATTACAGGGAGAAGGAACGAGCAGTACTTC.

This chain joins TRBV2 and TRBJ1-4; D is unclear. Trimming left V 10 bases short and J 7 bases short, with 13 bases between. Per the germline V gene, CDR1 is SNHLY and CDR2 is FYNNEI. The CDR3 contains 12 residues. The CDR3 here is CATRGGGEKLFF. CDR3 nucleotide sequence: TGTGCCACCCGAGGCGGTGGTGAAAAACTGTTTTTT. Filled out from reference TRBV2 and TRBJ1-4, the complete variable domain reads EPEVTQTPSHQVTQMGQEVILRCVPISNHLYFYWYRQILGQKVEFLVSFYNNEISEKSEIFDDQFSVERPDGSNFTLKIRSTKLEDSAMYFCATRGGGEKLFFGSGTQLSVL.

This chain joins TRBV27 and TRBJ2-3; D is undetermined. Trimming removed 6 bases from V and 2 bases from J, with 6 bases in between. The germline CDR1 and CDR2 sequences are MNHEY and SMNVEV (reference sequence). CDR3 length equals 12 residues. CDR3 sequence (DNA): TGTGCCAGCAGCCCGAACACAGATACGCAGTATTTT. This sequence encodes CASSPNTDTQYF.

This sequence joins TRBV7-2 and TRBJ1-4; D is ambiguous. This CDR3 is built from 15 residues. V lost 0 bases to trimming and J lost 4 bases, with 9 bases between them. CDR1 and CDR2 (germline): SGHTA, FQGNSA. CDR3 in amino acids: CASSLATADNEKLFF. The DNA for the CDR3 is TGTGCCAGCAGCTTAGCCACAGCAGATAATGAAAAACTGTTTTTT.

The V gene is TRBV7-2, the J gene TRBJ2-3; 14 bases match TRBD2. V was clipped by 6 bases and J by 4 bases; unmatched bases: 3. The CDR3 is made up of 15 amino acids. CDR1 is SGHTA, CDR2 FQGNSA, per germline. In DNA, the CDR3 is TGTGCCAGCAGGTCGGGACTAGCGGGAGCAGATACGCAGTATTTT. Its protein product is CASRSGLAGADTQYF.

CDR3: CASSLGQERGYTF. The CDR3 bases are TGTGCCAGCAGCTTGGGGCAGGAGCGTGGCTACACCTTC. The V gene is TRBV5-4, the J gene TRBJ1-2; D gene ambiguous. V dropped 0 bases and J dropped 7 bases, with 10 bases sitting between them. Germline V CDR1 and CDR2: SGHNT, YYREEE (reference sequence). The CDR3 has 13 residues.

The CDR3 region has the DNA TGTGCCATCCGTTCGGACGGGGACACTGAAGCTTTCTTT. Its translation: CAIRSDGDTEAFF. This chain links TRBV10-3 with TRBJ1-1; D unresolved. The V end was cut by 8 bases, the J end by 3 bases, with 13 bases between. Germline V gene lookup returns CDR1 ENHRY and CDR2 SYGVKD. CDR3 length: 13 residues.

The V gene is TRBV7-6, the J gene TRBJ2-1, with 9 bases fitting TRBD2. J lost 3 bases, V lost 1 base, and 1 base had no gene match. CDR3 length: 15 amino acids. Germline V gene sequence: CDR1 SGHVS, CDR2 FNYEAQ. The CDR3: CASSLGTSDYNEQFF. The DNA for the CDR3 is TGTGCCAGCAGCTTAGGGACTAGCGACTACAATGAGCAGTTCTTC.

The V and J genes are TRBV13 and TRBJ1-1, with D possibly being TRBD1 (6 bases). The length of the CDR3 is 16 residues. CDR1 is PRHDT and CDR2 is FYEKMQ in the germline V gene (reference sequence). V was cut by 5 bases and J by 1 base, with 17 bases left in between. The CDR3 spells CASSTLTGLRNTEAFF. The CDR3 DNA reads as TGTGCCAGCAGCACCCTGACAGGCTTAAGGAACACTGAAGCTTTCTTT.

This clone came up once. The chain employs TRBV6-1 and TRBJ2-5; 7 bases fit TRBD2. CDR3 length: 14 residues. V shed 6 bases, J shed 2 bases, and the junction held 6 bases outside the gene matches. The germline V gene encodes CDR1 MNHNS and CDR2 SASEGT. In DNA, the CDR3 is TGTGCCAGCAGCGTAACGGGGGGACAAGAGACCCAGTACTTC. It yields the protein CASSVTGGQETQYF.

The V and J genes are TRBV10-1 and TRBJ2-2; TRBD2 matches at 16 bases. The V and J ends lost 3 bases and 5 bases, in that order; junction bases with no gene match: 6. Germline CDR1 WNHNN, CDR2 SYGVQD (reference sequence). The CDR3 has 18 residues. CDR3 bases: TGCGCCAGCAGTGAAGGGACTAGCGGGAGGGCCGGGACCGGGGAGCTGTTTTTT. Translating gives CASSEGTSGRAGTGELFF.

In this sample, this clone turned up once. The V gene is TRBV5-8, the J gene TRBJ1-4; D is unclear. Trimming stripped 2 bases from V and 4 bases from J, with 12 bases between. Germline CDR1 reads SGHTS; CDR2 reads YDEGEE. CDR3 length: 15 residues. CDR3 residues: CASSFRKKLNEKLFF. The DNA of the CDR3 is TGTGCCAGCAGCTTCCGTAAAAAGCTTAATGAAAAACTGTTTTTT.

This clone was detected a few times. The CDR3 here is CASSVGSNQPQHF. CDR3 nucleotide sequence: TGTGCCAGCAGCGTTGGTAGCAATCAGCCCCAGCATTTT. V is TRBV9 and J is TRBJ1-5; D remains ambiguous. The CDR3 runs to 13 residues. Germline V gene lookup returns CDR1 SGDLS and CDR2 YYNGEE. V was clipped by 2 bases and J by 0 bases, with 3 bases between them.